These T cell receptor beta chains were read from a single sample in a study of blood T cells in healthy people across ages. TCRdb processed the 5' RACE reads anew with MiXCR; each CDR3 protein has one entry. The table records about 1.4 million distinct CDR3 sequences, around 59% of them present only once. Sequenced input: blood. The source is a man aged 18 to 29 in good health. Both conserved end residues are part of each CDR3. Each record gives: clone size, D gene, V gene, J gene, CDR3 protein, CDR3 DNA. The D gene is left open where the match is weak. Size is omitted from some rows. Given values are once, few, many or a class for expanded clones.

size: .; D: .; V: TRBV4-2; J: TRBJ1-5; CDR3: CASSHEVVDQPQHF; DNA: TGTGCCAGCAGCCACGAAGTAGTGGATCAGCCCCAGCATTTT
size: .; D: .; V: TRBV20-1; J: TRBJ2-5; CDR3: CSARESGEPLPWTQYF; DNA: TGCAGTGCTAGAGAATCAGGAGAGCCCCTACCTTGGACCCAGTACTTC
size: .; D: .; V: TRBV20-1; J: TRBJ2-6; CDR3: CSASPAEPGANVLTF; DNA: TGCAGTGCATCGCCGGCGGAGCCCGGGGCCAACGTCCTGACTTTC
size: once; D: .; V: TRBV11-2; J: TRBJ2-4; CDR3: CASRPQGGLNIQYF; DNA: TGTGCCAGCAGGCCACAGGGTGGGCTAAACATTCAGTACTTC
size: few; D: TRBD1; V: TRBV28; J: TRBJ2-7; CDR3: CASSFLQGAGEQYF; DNA: TGTGCCAGCAGTTTTCTACAGGGGGCTGGCGAGCAGTACTTC
size: .; D: .; V: TRBV5-1; J: TRBJ1-1; CDR3: CASSLTTGTFEAFF; DNA: TGCGCCAGCAGCTTAACGACGGGAACATTTGAAGCTTTCTTT
size: .; D: .; V: TRBV6-5; J: TRBJ2-7; CDR3: CASSSPSGAQEIQYF; DNA: TGTGCCAGCAGTTCCCCCTCAGGGGCTCAAGAGATCCAGTACTTC
size: .; D: TRBD2; V: TRBV20-1; J: TRBJ2-1; CDR3: CSVQATSGHNEQFF; DNA: TGCAGTGTTCAGGCGACTAGCGGACACAATGAGCAGTTCTTC
size: few; D: TRBD2; V: TRBV7-2; J: TRBJ2-7; CDR3: CASSLKAGPYEQYF; DNA: TGTGCCAGCAGCTTAAAAGCGGGGCCCTACGAGCAGTACTTC
size: .; D: .; V: TRBV2; J: TRBJ2-3; CDR3: CASSGDILARFLTLGDTQYF; DNA: TGTGCCAGCAGTGGAGATATACTAGCACGGTTTCTCACCTTAGGGGATACGCAGTATTTT
size: .; D: .; V: TRBV20-1; J: TRBJ2-7; CDR3: CSAIREMNPYEQYF; DNA: TGCAGTGCTATACGGGAGATGAATCCCTACGAGCAGTACTTC
size: once; D: .; V: TRBV4-1; J: TRBJ1-2; CDR3: CASSATRDLWGYTF; DNA: TGCGCCAGCAGCGCCACCAGGGACCTTTGGGGCTACACCTTC
size: .; D: TRBD1; V: TRBV27; J: TRBJ1-2; CDR3: CASSLKGDRVYGYTF; DNA: TGTGCCAGCAGCCTAAAGGGGGACAGGGTCTATGGCTACACCTTC
size: .; D: TRBD1; V: TRBV29-1; J: TRBJ2-7; CDR3: CSVATGGFEQYF; DNA: TGCAGCGTTGCGACAGGGGGCTTCGAGCAGTACTTC
size: .; D: .; V: TRBV2; J: TRBJ2-7; CDR3: CASSEQSGLHEQYF; DNA: TGTGCCAGCAGTGAACAGTCTGGACTGCACGAGCAGTACTTC
size: .; D: .; V: TRBV7-9; J: TRBJ1-4; CDR3: CASSSPWGGVNEKLFF; DNA: TGTGCCAGCAGCTCACCCTGGGGGGGTGTTAATGAAAAACTGTTTTTT
size: .; D: .; V: TRBV6-1; J: TRBJ1-2; CDR3: CASRGRLDTF; DNA: TGTGCCAGCAGAGGACGCTTGGACACCTTC
size: few; D: .; V: TRBV24-1; J: TRBJ2-1; CDR3: CATSDEGGLYNEQFF; DNA: TGTGCCACCAGTGATGAGGGGGGCTTGTACAATGAGCAGTTCTTC
size: .; D: .; V: TRBV5-1; J: TRBJ2-7; CDR3: CASSLYWHPSSCEQYF; DNA: TGCGCCAGCAGCTTGTATTGGCACCCCAGCTCCTGCGAGCAGTACTTC
size: once; D: .; V: TRBV5-1; J: TRBJ2-3; CDR3: CASSLSGFRDTQYF; DNA: TGCGCCAGCAGCTTGTCTGGCTTTCGGGATACGCAGTATTTT
size: .; D: .; V: TRBV20-1; J: TRBJ1-2; CDR3: CSAGPGRLYGYTF; DNA: TGCAGTGCTGGACCAGGACGCCTCTATGGCTACACCTTC
size: .; D: TRBD2; V: TRBV7-9; J: TRBJ2-1; CDR3: CASSLAGSGGNEQFF; DNA: TGTGCCAGCAGCTTAGCCGGTTCGGGGGGGAATGAGCAGTTCTTC
size: few; D: .; V: TRBV12-3/TRBV12-4; J: TRBJ2-1; CDR3: CASSFSSSSYNEQFF; DNA: TGTGCCAGCAGCTTTAGCAGCAGCTCCTACAATGAGCAGTTCTTC
size: .; D: .; V: TRBV11-2; J: TRBJ2-6; CDR3: CASSQGEAGANVLTF; DNA: TGTGCCAGCAGCCAGGGAGAAGCTGGGGCCAACGTCCTGACTTTC
size: .; D: .; V: TRBV12-3/TRBV12-4; J: TRBJ2-1; CDR3: CASSPDRFFNEQFF; DNA: TGTGCCAGCAGTCCCGACCGGTTCTTCAATGAGCAGTTCTTC